The rows below give T cell receptor beta chains drawn from one sample of a study of radiation and T cells in renal cell carcinoma. TCRdb's copy holds only in-frame clones and misses some; the assay was immunoSEQ multiplex PCR. Here the sample spans some 60,000 clones, around three quarters being singletons. The material was blood, obtained from a patient whose treatment included radiotherapy and nephrectomy. Receptor source: a man in his 60s with renal cell carcinoma. Each CDR3 is given with its conserved first and last residue. A D gene is named only where the DNA matches it firmly. For some rows the clone size is stated as once, few or many, or as a class when expanded; others skip it.

CDR3aa,CDR3nt,abundance,v_gene,d_gene,j_gene
CASSLVPTGKDTEAFF,TGTGCCAGCAGCTTAGTACCTACAGGGAAGGACACTGAAGCTTTCTTT,-,TRBV7-8,-,TRBJ1-1
CASSLGLESRAFF,TGTGCCAGCAGCTTAGGACTTGAGAGTCGGGCTTTCTTT,once,TRBV13,-,TRBJ1-1
CASSRDGQKNTEAFF,TGCGCCAGCAGCAGGGATGGACAGAAGAACACTGAAGCTTTCTTT,-,TRBV5-1,-,TRBJ1-1
CASTTEGGVYNEQFF,TGTGCCAGCACTACTGAGGGTGGGGTATACAATGAGCAGTTCTTC,few,TRBV2,-,TRBJ2-1
CASSQGTEAFF,TGTGCCAGCAGTCAGGGGACTGAAGCTTTCTTT,few,TRBV6-1,-,TRBJ1-1
CASSQVLAQTPDTQYF,TGTGCCAGCAGCCAGGTACTAGCCCAAACACCAGATACGCAGTATTTT,-,TRBV4-2,-,TRBJ2-3
CASSSTDTQYF,TGTGCCAGTTCCTCGACGGATACGCAGTATTTT,few,TRBV9,-,TRBJ2-3
CASSLNGGVGGYTF,TGTGCCAGCAGCCTTAATGGGGGCGTCGGTGGCTACACCTTC,-,TRBV5-5,-,TRBJ1-2
CASRSRVSNQPQHF,TGTGCCAGTAGAAGCAGGGTGAGCAATCAGCCCCAGCATTTT,medium-sized,TRBV19,-,TRBJ1-5
CASSEAAGRGETQYF,TGTGCCAGCAGTGAAGCGGCGGGAAGAGGAGAGACCCAGTACTTC,few,TRBV6-1,-,TRBJ2-5
CASSPSPATNEKLFF,TGTGCCAGCTCACCAAGTCCGGCAACTAATGAAAAACTGTTTTTT,-,TRBV18,-,TRBJ1-4
CASSPSYRQETQYF,TGTGCCAGCAGCCCCTCGTACAGACAAGAGACCCAGTACTTC,-,TRBV6-6,-,TRBJ2-5
CASSGTGATRDEQFF,TGTGCCAGCAGCGGGACAGGGGCCACTCGGGATGAGCAGTTCTTC,few,TRBV19,TRBD1,TRBJ2-1
CASGREGSYNEQFF,TGTGCCAGCGGTAGGGAAGGGTCCTACAATGAGCAGTTCTTC,-,TRBV7-8,-,TRBJ2-1
CASSEAAGTGDEKLFF,TGTGCCAGCAGTGAAGCTGCCGGGACAGGCGATGAAAAACTGTTTTTT,few,TRBV6-1,TRBD1,TRBJ1-4
CASSPVREKLFF,TGTGCCAGCAGCCCGGTGAGGGAAAAACTGTTTTTT,few,TRBV2,-,TRBJ1-4
CAISEASSGGGSRETQYF,TGTGCCATCAGTGAGGCATCTAGCGGGGGGGGTAGCCGAGAGACCCAGTACTTC,-,TRBV10-3,TRBD2,TRBJ2-5
CASSIGGLAGFKETQYF,TGTGCCAGTAGTATAGGCGGACTAGCGGGGTTCAAAGAGACCCAGTACTTC,few,TRBV19,TRBD2,TRBJ2-5
CASSSQGAEDYGYTF,TGCGCCAGCAGCTCACAGGGGGCGGAGGACTATGGCTACACCTTC,-,TRBV5-1,TRBD1,TRBJ1-2
CASSTLAGDNTGELFF,TGTGCCAGTAGTACTCTAGCGGGAGATAATACCGGGGAGCTGTTTTTT,-,TRBV19,TRBD2,TRBJ2-2
CAWSVSSGNENYGYTF,TGTGCCTGGAGTGTGTCCTCCGGGAACGAAAACTATGGCTACACCTTC,-,TRBV30,-,TRBJ1-2
CSVGGARDQPQHF,TGCAGCGTTGGGGGGGCGAGGGATCAGCCCCAGCATTTT,-,TRBV29-1,-,TRBJ1-5
CASSLRPNTGELFF,TGTGCCAGCAGCTTAAGACCGAACACCGGGGAGCTGTTTTTT,-,TRBV7-8,-,TRBJ2-2
CATSGAGDTQYF,TGTGCCACCAGCGGCGCGGGGGATACGCAGTATTTT,-,TRBV15,-,TRBJ2-3
CAWARDRASYGYTF,TGTGCCTGGGCCCGCGACAGGGCCAGCTATGGCTACACCTTC,once,TRBV30,TRBD1,TRBJ1-2
CASSLQGGEQYF,TGTGCCAGCAGCTTACAGGGGGGCGAGCAGTACTTC,-,TRBV11-2,-,TRBJ2-7
CASSLAGRHNQPQHF,TGTGCCAGCAGCTTAGCGGGCAGGCACAATCAGCCCCAGCATTTT,-,TRBV7-9,-,TRBJ1-5
CASSMSQGARTGELFF,TGTGCCAGTAGTATGAGCCAGGGGGCGCGGACCGGGGAGCTGTTTTTT,-,TRBV19,TRBD1,TRBJ2-2
CASSIGTGFKAFF,TGTGCCAGTAGTATAGGGACAGGTTTTAAAGCTTTCTTT,-,TRBV19,TRBD1,TRBJ1-1
CASGLGEEKLFF,TGTGCTAGTGGTTTGGGAGAGGAAAAACTGTTTTTT,few,TRBV12-5,-,TRBJ1-4
CATSREGQPNQPQHF,TGTGCCACCAGCAGAGAGGGTCAGCCCAATCAGCCCCAGCATTTT,-,TRBV15,-,TRBJ1-5
CASSPGTGAREALHF,TGCGCCAGCAGCCCCGGGACAGGGGCTAGGGAGGCCCTCCACTTT,-,TRBV5-1,TRBD1,TRBJ1-6
CAIDGGLGQPQHF,TGTGCCATCGATGGAGGGTTGGGCCAGCCCCAGCATTTT,-,TRBV19,-,TRBJ1-5
CASSNYKEETQYF,TGTGCCAGTAGTAACTACAAAGAAGAGACCCAGTACTTC,-,TRBV19,-,TRBJ2-5
CASSVVPGGSVTDTQYF,TGTGCCAGCAGCGTAGTCCCGGGGGGTTCCGTCACAGATACGCAGTATTTT,-,TRBV9,TRBD2,TRBJ2-3
CASSPRGNTEAFF,TGTGCCAGCTCACCACGGGGGAACACTGAAGCTTTCTTT,-,TRBV18,-,TRBJ1-1
CAWSAGSLNYGYTF,TGTGCCTGGAGTGCCGGGTCTTTGAACTATGGCTACACCTTC,-,TRBV30,-,TRBJ1-2
CASSSPSNPETQYF,TGCGCCAGCAGCTCCCCTTCAAACCCGGAGACCCAGTACTTC,-,TRBV5-1,-,TRBJ2-5
CSVVLSGGVNEQFF,TGCAGCGTTGTTCTAAGCGGGGGTGTCAATGAGCAGTTCTTC,-,TRBV29-1,TRBD2,TRBJ2-1
CAWSYRGSDTQYF,TGTGCCTGGAGCTATCGGGGGTCAGATACGCAGTATTTT,-,TRBV30,-,TRBJ2-3
CASSLQSSYNSPLHF,TGCGCCAGCAGCTTACAGAGCTCCTATAATTCACCCCTCCACTTT,-,TRBV5-1,-,TRBJ1-6
CASSSATGVFRNGYTF,TGTGCCAGCAGTTCCGCGACAGGGGTTTTTCGTAATGGCTACACCTTC,-,TRBV27,TRBD1,TRBJ1-2
CASSSYGNTIYF,TGTGCCAGCAGCTCGTACGGAAACACCATATATTTT,-,TRBV7-8,-,TRBJ1-3
CASSPQGSQPQHF,TGTGCCAGCAGCCCCCAGGGTTCGCAGCCCCAGCATTTT,-,TRBV5-6,-,TRBJ1-5
CASTNSGPTSAYNEQFF,TGTGCCAGCACGAATTCCGGGCCCACGAGCGCCTACAATGAGCAGTTCTTC,few,TRBV7-9,-,TRBJ2-1
CATSRDDPTDEQFF,TGTGCCACCAGCAGAGATGATCCCACGGATGAGCAGTTCTTC,-,TRBV15,-,TRBJ2-1
CASSLDPLAGLRVNEQFF,TGTGCCAGCAGCTTAGATCCGCTAGCGGGACTTAGGGTAAATGAGCAGTTCTTC,-,TRBV13,TRBD2,TRBJ2-1
CASSLGVTGTISGNTIYF,TGTGCCAGCAGCTTAGGGGTCACCGGGACTATCTCTGGAAACACCATATATTTT,-,TRBV7-6,-,TRBJ1-3
CASSGQGINEQFF,TGCGCCAGCAGTGGGCAAGGGATCAATGAGCAGTTCTTC,-,TRBV10-1,-,TRBJ2-1
CASSPGTSGSSDIQYF,TGCGCCAGCAGCCCAGGGACTAGCGGGTCCTCTGACATTCAGTACTTC,-,TRBV4-3,TRBD2,TRBJ2-4
CASSEGGAGNEQFF,TGTGCCAGCAGTGAAGGGGGGGCCGGAAATGAGCAGTTCTTC,-,TRBV6-4,-,TRBJ2-1
CASSLQQGTEAFF,TGTGCCAGCAGTTTACAACAGGGGACTGAAGCTTTCTTT,-,TRBV6-5,TRBD1,TRBJ1-1
CASSLEGSHTEAFF,TGTGCCAGCAGCTTAGAAGGTTCCCACACTGAAGCTTTCTTT,-,TRBV7-9,-,TRBJ1-1
CASSLMGGPGELFF,TGCGCCAGCAGCTTGATGGGGGGCCCCGGGGAGCTGTTTTTT,-,TRBV5-1,-,TRBJ2-2
CASSRPAGANVLTF,TGTGCCAGTAGCAGGCCTGCTGGGGCCAACGTCCTGACTTTC,-,TRBV28,-,TRBJ2-6
CASSLAVTGGGGYTF,TGTGCCAGCAGCTTGGCCGTTACAGGGGGAGGAGGCTACACCTTC,once,TRBV5-5,TRBD1,TRBJ1-2
CASSLGGGFSYEQYF,TGTGCCAGCAGCTTAGGCGGGGGCTTCTCCTACGAGCAGTACTTC,-,TRBV7-2,-,TRBJ2-7
CASSELAGGGTGELFF,TGTGCCAGCAGTGAACTAGCGGGAGGAGGCACCGGGGAGCTGTTTTTT,-,TRBV6-1,TRBD2,TRBJ2-2